This T cell receptor (beta chain) was captured in a study of T cells in Graves' hyperthyroidism and ophthalmopathy. Looked up from germline, CDR1 is MGHRA and CDR2 is YSYEKL. Trimming took off 0 bases at V and 4 bases at J, with 24 bases between the two ends. There are 19 residues in the CDR3. Using RNA transcripts as the source, TCR beta CDR3 regions were amplified. When the TCR CDR3 underwent first-round RT-PCR, the HTBI primer set was used. TCRdb recomputed calls from the multiplex PCR reads with MiXCR, one row per CDR3 protein. The sample includes hundreds of thousands of distinct CDR3 sequences, over 12% of them seen just once. This clonotype was observed a handful of times. Not enrolled were patients with uncontrolled infection, other autoimmune disease, pregnancy or lactation. Diagnosing involved the use of clinical symptoms, serum thyroxine and TRAb, thyroid ultrasound and orbital computed tomography. About 10 ml of fresh peripheral blood supplied the PBMCs.

The TCR originated in a man aged 18 to 29 with Graves' ophthalmopathy. The chain links TRBV4-1 to TRBJ2-5; TRBD2 is a possible D gene (6 bases). The sequenced material came from blood. As DNA, the CDR3 is TGCGCCAGCAGCCAAGATCTTGGGACTGAGATGGCTGCTGGAGAGACCCAGTACTTC. It specifies CASSQDLGTEMAAGETQYF.